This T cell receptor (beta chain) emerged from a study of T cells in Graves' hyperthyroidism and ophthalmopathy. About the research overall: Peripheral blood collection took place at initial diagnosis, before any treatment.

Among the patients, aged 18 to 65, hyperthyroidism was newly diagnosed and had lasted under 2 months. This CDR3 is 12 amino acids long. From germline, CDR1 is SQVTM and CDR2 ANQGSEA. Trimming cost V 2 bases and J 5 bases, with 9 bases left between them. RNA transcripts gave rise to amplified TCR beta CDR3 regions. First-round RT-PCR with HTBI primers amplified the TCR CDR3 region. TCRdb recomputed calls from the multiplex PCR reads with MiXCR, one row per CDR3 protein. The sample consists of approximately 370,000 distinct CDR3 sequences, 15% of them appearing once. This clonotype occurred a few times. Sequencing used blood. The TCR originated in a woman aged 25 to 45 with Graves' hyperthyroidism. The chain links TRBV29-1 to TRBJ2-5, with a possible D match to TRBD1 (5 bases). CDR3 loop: CSVESRGETQYF. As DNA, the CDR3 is TGCAGCGTTGAATCTAGGGGCGAGACCCAGTACTTC.